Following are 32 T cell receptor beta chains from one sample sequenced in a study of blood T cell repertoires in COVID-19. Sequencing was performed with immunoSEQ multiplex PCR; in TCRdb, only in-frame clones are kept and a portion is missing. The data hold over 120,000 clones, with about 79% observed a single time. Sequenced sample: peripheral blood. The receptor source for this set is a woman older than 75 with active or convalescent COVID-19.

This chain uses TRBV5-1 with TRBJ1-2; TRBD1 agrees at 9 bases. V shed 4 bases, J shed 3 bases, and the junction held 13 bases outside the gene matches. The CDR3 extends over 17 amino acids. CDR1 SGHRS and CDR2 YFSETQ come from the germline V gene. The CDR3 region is CASSPRLTGGIDYGYTF. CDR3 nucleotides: TGCGCCAGCAGCCCGCGGCTGACAGGGGGTATTGACTATGGCTACACCTTC.

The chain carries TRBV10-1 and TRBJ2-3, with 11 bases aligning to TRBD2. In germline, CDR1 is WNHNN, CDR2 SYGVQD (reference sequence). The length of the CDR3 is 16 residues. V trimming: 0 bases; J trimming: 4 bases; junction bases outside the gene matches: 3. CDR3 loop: CASSESLAGVADTQYF. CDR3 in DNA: TGCGCCAGCAGTGAGTCACTAGCGGGGGTCGCAGATACGCAGTATTTT.

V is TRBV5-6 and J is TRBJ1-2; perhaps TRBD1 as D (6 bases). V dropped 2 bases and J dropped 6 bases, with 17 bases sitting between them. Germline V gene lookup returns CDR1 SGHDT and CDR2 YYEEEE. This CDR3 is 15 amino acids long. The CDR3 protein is CASSFDLDRTHGYTF. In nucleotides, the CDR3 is TGTGCCAGCAGCTTTGATCTGGACAGAACCCATGGCTACACCTTC.

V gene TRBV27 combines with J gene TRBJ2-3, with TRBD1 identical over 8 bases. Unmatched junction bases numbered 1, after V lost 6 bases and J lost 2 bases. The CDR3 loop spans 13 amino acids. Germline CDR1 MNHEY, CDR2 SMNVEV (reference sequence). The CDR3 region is CASRDRDTDTQYF. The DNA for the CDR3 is TGTGCCAGCAGGGACAGGGACACAGATACGCAGTATTTT.

This CDR3 is CASSLVQGNYGYTF. CDR3 nucleotides: TGTGCCAGCAGTTTGGTACAGGGAAACTATGGCTACACCTTC. This chain connects TRBV28 to TRBJ1-2; D possibly corresponds to TRBD1 (6 bases). CDR3 length equals 14 residues. V was clipped by 3 bases and J by 2 bases, with 10 bases between them. Germline lookup yields CDR1 MDHEN and CDR2 SYDVKM.

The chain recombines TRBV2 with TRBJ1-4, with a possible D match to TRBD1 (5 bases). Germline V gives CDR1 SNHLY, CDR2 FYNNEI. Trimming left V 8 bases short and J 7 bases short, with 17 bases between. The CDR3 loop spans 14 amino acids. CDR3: CASSRGGIGEKLFF. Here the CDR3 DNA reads TGTGCCAGCTCCCGGGGGGGGATTGGTGAAAAACTGTTTTTT.

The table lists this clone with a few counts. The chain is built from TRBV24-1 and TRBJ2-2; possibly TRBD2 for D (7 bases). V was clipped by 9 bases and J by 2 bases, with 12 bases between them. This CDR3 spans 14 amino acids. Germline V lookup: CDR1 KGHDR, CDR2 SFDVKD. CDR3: CATAGAVNTGELFF. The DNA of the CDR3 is TGTGCCACCGCGGGGGCCGTTAACACCGGGGAGCTGTTTTTT.

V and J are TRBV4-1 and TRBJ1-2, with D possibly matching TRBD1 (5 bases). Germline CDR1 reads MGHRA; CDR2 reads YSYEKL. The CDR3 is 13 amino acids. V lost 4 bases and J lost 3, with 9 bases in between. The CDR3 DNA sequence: TGCGCCAGCAGCCCAGACAGTGACTATGGCTACACCTTC. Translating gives CASSPDSDYGYTF.

The CDR3 reads CAWSPREIFYNEQFF. Written as DNA, the CDR3 is TGTGCCTGGAGTCCGAGGGAAATATTTTACAATGAGCAGTTCTTC. The chain is built from TRBV30 and TRBJ2-1, with TRBD2 as a possible D gene (5 bases). V was trimmed by 2 bases and J by 4 bases, leaving 15 bases between them. CDR1 and CDR2 (germline): GTSNPN, SVGIG (reference sequence). This CDR3 contains 15 residues.

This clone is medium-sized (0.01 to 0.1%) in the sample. CDR3 sequence (DNA): TGTGCCAGTAAGACAGGGGGCTCGGTCAATCAGCCCCAGCATTTT. Protein: CASKTGGSVNQPQHF. The chain uses TRBV2 and TRBJ1-5; 10 bases match TRBD1. CDR1 SNHLY and CDR2 FYNNEI come from the germline V gene. The CDR3 runs to 15 residues. V shed 9 bases and J 3 bases; nucleotides not matched to a gene: 8.

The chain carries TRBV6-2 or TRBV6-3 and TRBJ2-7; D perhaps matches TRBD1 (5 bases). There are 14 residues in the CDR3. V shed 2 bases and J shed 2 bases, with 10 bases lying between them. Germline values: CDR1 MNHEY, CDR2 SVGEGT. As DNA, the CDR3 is TGTGCCAGCAGTTACCCGGACATAACCTACGAGCAGTACTTC. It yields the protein CASSYPDITYEQYF.

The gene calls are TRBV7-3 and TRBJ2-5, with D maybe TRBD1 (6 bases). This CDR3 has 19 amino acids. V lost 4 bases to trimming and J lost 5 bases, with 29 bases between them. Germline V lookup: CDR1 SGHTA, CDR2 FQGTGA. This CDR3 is CASSSRLFALGAPHETQYF. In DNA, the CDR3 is TGTGCCAGCAGCTCCAGATTGTTCGCGTTGGGGGCGCCTCACGAGACCCAGTACTTC.

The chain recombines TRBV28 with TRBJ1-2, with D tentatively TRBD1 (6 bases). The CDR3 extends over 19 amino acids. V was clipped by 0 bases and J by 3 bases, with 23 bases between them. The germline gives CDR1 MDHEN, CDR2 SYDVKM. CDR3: CASSLWPLSDRRHYYGYTF. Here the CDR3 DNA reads TGTGCCAGCAGTTTATGGCCTCTCTCTGACAGGCGACATTACTATGGCTACACCTTC.

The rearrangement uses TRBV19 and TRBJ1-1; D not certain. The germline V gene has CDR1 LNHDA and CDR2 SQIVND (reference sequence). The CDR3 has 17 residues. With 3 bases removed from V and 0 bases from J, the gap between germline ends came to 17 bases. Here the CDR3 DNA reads TGTGCCAGTAGTATCGTCTTGCGGATGGCAGTGAACACTGAAGCTTTCTTT. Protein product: CASSIVLRMAVNTEAFF.

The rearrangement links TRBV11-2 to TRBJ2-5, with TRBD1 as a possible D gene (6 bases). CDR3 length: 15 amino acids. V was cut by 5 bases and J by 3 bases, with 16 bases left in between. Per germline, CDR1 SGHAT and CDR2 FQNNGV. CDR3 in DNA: TGTGCCAGCAGCGCCTCTTACGACAGGAAAGAGACCCAGTACTTC. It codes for CASSASYDRKETQYF. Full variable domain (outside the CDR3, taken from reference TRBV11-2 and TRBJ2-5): EAGVAQSPRYKIIEKRQSVAFWCNPISGHATLYWYQQILGQGPKLLIQFQNNGVVDDSQLPKDRFSAERLKGVDSTLKIQPAKLEDSAVYLCASSASYDRKETQYFGPGTRLLVL.

Here the CDR3 reads CSASRGNSNQPQHF. The CDR3 DNA follows: TGCAGTGCTAGTCGGGGGAATAGCAATCAGCCCCAGCATTTT. The V and J genes are TRBV20-1 and TRBJ1-5; tentatively, D is TRBD1 (5 bases). The CDR3 consists of 14 residues. V shed 3 bases and J shed 0 bases, with 9 bases lying between them. Per germline, CDR1 DFQATT and CDR2 SNEGSKA (reference sequence).

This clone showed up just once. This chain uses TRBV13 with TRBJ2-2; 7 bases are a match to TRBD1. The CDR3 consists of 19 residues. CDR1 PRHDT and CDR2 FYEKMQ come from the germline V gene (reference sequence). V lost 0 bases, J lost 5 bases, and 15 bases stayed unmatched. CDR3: CASSLGRLGRGPGTGELFF. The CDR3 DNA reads TGTGCCAGCAGCTTAGGCCGATTGGGTAGGGGGCCCGGGACCGGGGAGCTGTTTTTT.

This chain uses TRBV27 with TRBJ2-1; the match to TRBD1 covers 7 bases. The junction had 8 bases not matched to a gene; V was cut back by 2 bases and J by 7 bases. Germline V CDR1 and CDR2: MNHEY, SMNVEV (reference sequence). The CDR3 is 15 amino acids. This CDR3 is CASSLIQGDKNEQFF. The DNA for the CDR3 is TGTGCCAGCAGTTTAATCCAGGGGGATAAAAATGAGCAGTTCTTC.

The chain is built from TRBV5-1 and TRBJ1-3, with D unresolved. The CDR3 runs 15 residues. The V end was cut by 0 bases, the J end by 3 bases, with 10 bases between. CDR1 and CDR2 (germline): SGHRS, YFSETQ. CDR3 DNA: TGCGCCAGCAGCTTGGGAGGGTCTCTTGGAAACACCATATATTTT. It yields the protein CASSLGGSLGNTIYF.

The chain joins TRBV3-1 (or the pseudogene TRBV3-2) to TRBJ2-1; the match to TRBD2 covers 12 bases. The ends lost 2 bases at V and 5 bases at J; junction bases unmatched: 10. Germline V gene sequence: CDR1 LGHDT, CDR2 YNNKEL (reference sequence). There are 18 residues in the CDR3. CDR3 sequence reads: CASSQRGGTSGPNNEQFF. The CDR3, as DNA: TGTGCCAGCAGCCAAAGGGGGGGGACTAGCGGGCCGAACAATGAGCAGTTCTTC.

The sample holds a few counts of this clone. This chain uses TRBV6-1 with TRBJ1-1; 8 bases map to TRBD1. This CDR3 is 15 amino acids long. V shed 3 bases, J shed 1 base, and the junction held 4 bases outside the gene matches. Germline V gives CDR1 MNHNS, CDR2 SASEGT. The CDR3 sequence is CASSEYGQGNTEAFF. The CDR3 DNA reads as TGTGCCAGCAGTGAGTATGGACAGGGGAACACTGAAGCTTTCTTT.

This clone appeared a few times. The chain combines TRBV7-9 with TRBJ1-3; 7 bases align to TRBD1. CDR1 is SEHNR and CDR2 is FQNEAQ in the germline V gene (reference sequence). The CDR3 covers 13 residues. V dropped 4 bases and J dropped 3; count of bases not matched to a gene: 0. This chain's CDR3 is CASSWDSGNTIYF. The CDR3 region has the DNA TGTGCCAGCAGCTGGGACAGTGGAAACACCATATATTTT.

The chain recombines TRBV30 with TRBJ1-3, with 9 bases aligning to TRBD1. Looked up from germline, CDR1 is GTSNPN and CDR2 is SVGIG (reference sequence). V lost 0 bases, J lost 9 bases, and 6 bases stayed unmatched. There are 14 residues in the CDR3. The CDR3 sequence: CAWSVIQGASTIYF. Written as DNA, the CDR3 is TGTGCCTGGAGTGTGATACAGGGGGCGAGCACCATATATTTT.

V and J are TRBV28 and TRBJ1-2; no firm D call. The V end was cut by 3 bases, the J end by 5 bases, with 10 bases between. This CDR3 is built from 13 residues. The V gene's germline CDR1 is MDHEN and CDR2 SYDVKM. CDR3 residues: CASSFGSSYGYTF. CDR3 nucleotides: TGTGCCAGCAGTTTTGGCAGTTCATATGGCTACACCTTC.

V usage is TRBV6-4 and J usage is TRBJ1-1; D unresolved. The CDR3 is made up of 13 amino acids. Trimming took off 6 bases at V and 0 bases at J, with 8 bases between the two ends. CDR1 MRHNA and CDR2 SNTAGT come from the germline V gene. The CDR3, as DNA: TGTGCCAGCAGCGCCGGGATGAACACTGAAGCTTTCTTT. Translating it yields CASSAGMNTEAFF.

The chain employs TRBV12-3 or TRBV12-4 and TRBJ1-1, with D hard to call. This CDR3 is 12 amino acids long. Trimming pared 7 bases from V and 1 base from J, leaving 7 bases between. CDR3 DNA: TGTGCCAGCATCTCCGGGAACACTGAAGCTTTCTTT. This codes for CASISGNTEAFF.

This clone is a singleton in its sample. CDR3 sequence (DNA): TGTGCCACCAGTGATCACAGGACAGGCAACAATCAGCCCCAGCATTTT. It translates to CATSDHRTGNNQPQHF. The chain couples TRBV24-1 to TRBJ1-5; 7 bases fit TRBD1. This CDR3 region has 16 residues. V lost 3 bases to trimming and J lost 3 bases; unmatched junction nucleotides: 7. The germline CDR1 and CDR2 sequences are KGHDR and SFDVKD.

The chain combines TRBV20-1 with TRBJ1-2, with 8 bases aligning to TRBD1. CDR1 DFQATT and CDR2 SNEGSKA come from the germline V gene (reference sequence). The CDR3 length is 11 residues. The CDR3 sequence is CSTPGGHGYTF. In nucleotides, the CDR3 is TGCAGCACTCCAGGGGGCCATGGCTACACCTTC.

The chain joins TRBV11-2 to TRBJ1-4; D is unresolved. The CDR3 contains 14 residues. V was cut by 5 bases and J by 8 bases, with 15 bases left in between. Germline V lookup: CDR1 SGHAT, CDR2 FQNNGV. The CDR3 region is CASSLRAGGEKLFF. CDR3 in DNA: TGTGCCAGCAGCCTCCGAGCAGGTGGGGAAAAACTGTTTTTT.

CDR3 bases: TGTGCCAGTAGTACTACCTGGCAGGTCAGGAACACTGAAGCTTTCTTT. Amino acid sequence: CASSTTWQVRNTEAFF. The chain combines TRBV19 with TRBJ1-1; no firm D call. This CDR3 spans 16 amino acids. From germline, CDR1 is LNHDA and CDR2 SQIVND (reference sequence). Trimming left V 4 bases short and J 1 base short, with 16 bases between. The full variable domain, rest sourced from reference TRBV19 and TRBJ1-1, is DGGITQSPKYLFRKEGQNVTLSCEQNLNHDAMYWYRQDPGQGLRLIYYSQIVNDFQKGDIAEGYSVSREKKESFPLTVTSAQKNPTAFYLCASSTTWQVRNTEAFFGQGTRLTVV.

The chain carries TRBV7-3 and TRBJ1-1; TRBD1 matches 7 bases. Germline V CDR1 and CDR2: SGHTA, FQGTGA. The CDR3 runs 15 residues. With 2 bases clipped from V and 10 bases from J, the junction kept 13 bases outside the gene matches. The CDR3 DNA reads TGTGCCAGCAGCTTAGCCGGACAGGAGGGTAGTTTAGCTTTCTTT. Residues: CASSLAGQEGSLAFF.

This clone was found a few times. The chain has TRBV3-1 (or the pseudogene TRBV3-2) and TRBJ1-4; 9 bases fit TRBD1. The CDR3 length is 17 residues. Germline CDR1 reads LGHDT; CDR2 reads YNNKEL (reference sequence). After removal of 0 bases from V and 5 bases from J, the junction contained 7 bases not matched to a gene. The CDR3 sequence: CASSQDRTDRGNEKLFF. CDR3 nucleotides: TGTGCCAGCAGCCAAGATAGGACGGACAGGGGCAATGAAAAACTGTTTTTT.